This entry lists 8 T cell receptor beta chains sequenced from one sample in a study of low-dose radiotherapy and immunotherapy resistance in tumors. Specified time point: after trial treatment. Treatment noted: LDRT plus nivolumab, ipilimumab, low-dose cyclophosphamide and aspirin (RACIN trial). First-strand cDNA used TRAV- and TRBV-specific primers, covering alpha and beta chains. The authors ran about 21 PCR cycles to amplify TCRs with a constant-region primer and V-primer adapter. TCRdb reprocessed the reads via MiXCR and lists one record per CDR3 protein. The data hold about 80,000 distinct CDR3 sequences, with 15% to 20% observed a single time. Material: PBMCs, obtained after low-dose radiotherapy plus immunotherapy. These receptors originate from a male donor with prostate cancer.

This sequence joins TRBV28 and TRBJ2-7, with D tentatively TRBD1 or TRBD2 (5 bases each). V lost 6 bases, J lost 3 bases, and 12 bases lay in between. This CDR3 spans 13 amino acids. Germline V gene data show CDR1 as MDHEN and CDR2 as SYDVKM. The CDR3 nucleotides read TGTGCCAGCAGCCGGGACGGAGGCTACGAGCAGTACTTC. Residues: CASSRDGGYEQYF.

This clonotype was counted many times. CDR3 protein: CSVARGTGNTIYF. As DNA, the CDR3 is TGCAGCGTCGCTAGGGGGACTGGAAACACCATATATTTT. The J gene is TRBJ1-3, the V gene TRBV29-1, with a tentative D call TRBD1 (6 bases). The CDR3 has 13 residues. The germline V gene has CDR1 SQVTM and CDR2 ANQGSEA. Trimming removed 6 bases at V and 2 bases at J, with 11 bases between.

This clonotype was recorded many times. CDR3 sequence reads: CASAGLRGTDTQYF. CDR3 sequence (DNA): TGTGCCAGCGCGGGACTCCGCGGGACAGATACGCAGTATTTT. The J gene is TRBJ2-3, the V gene TRBV3-1; D is perhaps TRBD2 (6 bases). The CDR3 sequence is 14 residues long. The germline V gene has CDR1 LGHDT and CDR2 YNNKEL (reference sequence). V was cut by 8 bases and J by 3 bases, with 15 bases left in between.

Points on this clonotype: The DNA is omitted, as the CDR3 cannot be located on it reliably, and the CDR3 follows TCRdb's listing. V and J are TRBV13 and TRBJ2-2; the table's D call of TRBD1 was not tested on the DNA. Germline values: CDR1 PRHDT, CDR2 FYEKMQ (reference sequence). The CDR3 contains 17 residues when both ends are counted. CDR3 sequence reads: CASSIWDRGLTGELFFF.

This clonotype was observed at least ten times. The chain recombines TRBV5-4 with TRBJ2-5; TRBD1 matches at 11 bases. Germline V CDR1 and CDR2: SGHNT, YYREEE (reference sequence). This CDR3 has 15 amino acids. V shed 7 bases, J shed 2 bases, and the junction held 7 bases outside the gene matches. CDR3 sequence (DNA): TGTGCCAGCCATAACCGGGACAGGGGGCAAGAGACCCAGTACTTC. Protein product: CASHNRDRGQETQYF.

The sample holds many counts of this clonotype. This chain connects TRBV5-1 to TRBJ2-1; D not resolved. CDR3 length: 15 amino acids. The germline gives CDR1 SGHRS, CDR2 YFSETQ. V lost 3 bases to trimming and J lost 1 base, with 11 bases between them. CDR3 coding DNA: TGCGCCAGCAGCTCGGACCAAGGGTCCTACAATGAGCAGTTCTTC. Translation: CASSSDQGSYNEQFF.

This clonotype turned up a few times. The CDR3 reads CASSPRGSRESPYEQYF. CDR3 DNA sequence: TGCGCCAGCAGCCCTCGTGGGAGCAGGGAATCCCCTTACGAGCAGTACTTC. The chain uses TRBV4-3 and TRBJ2-7; the D call may be TRBD1 or TRBD2 (5 bases each). V was cut by 4 bases and J by 4 bases, with 23 bases left in between. The V gene's germline CDR1 is LGHNA and CDR2 YSLEER. This CDR3 has 17 amino acids.

About this clonotype: A far larger clone is one nucleotide away, so this likely arose from a read error. This sequence joins TRBV12-3 or TRBV12-4 and TRBJ2-3; possibly TRBD1 for D (6 bases). The CDR3 is made up of 15 amino acids. V was cut by 5 bases and J by 2 bases, with 14 bases left in between. CDR3 sequence reads: CASSDWTVNTDTQYF. The CDR3, as DNA: TGTGCCAGCAGTGATTGGACAGTTAACACAGATACGCAGTATTTT.